The clone carrying this T cell receptor beta chain was found a few times. This CDR3 comprises 13 residues. Germline-derived CDR1 and CDR2 are MNHGY and SAAAGT. V lost 7 bases and J 6 bases, leaving 14 bases between the germline ends. TCRdb's copy holds only in-frame clones and misses some; the assay was immunoSEQ multiplex PCR. The sample holds around 7,000 clones, approximately 22% seen once. This specimen comes from a study of sequential checkpoint blockade in melanoma. Treatment reported: randomized to nivolumab then ipilimumab (arm A) or the reverse (arm B). DNA-damaging chemotherapy had not been given to any patient beforehand.

The sequences come from tumor tissue (inferred from file names), collected from a patient given nivolumab and ipilimumab in sequence. The V call is TRBV6-8, the J call TRBJ2-3; maybe TRBD2 (6 bases). The receptor was derived from a human donor with melanoma. The CDR3 region has the DNA TGTGCCAGCACCCCTTCAGGAGGGGATACGCAGTATTTT. Translation gives CASTPSGGDTQYF.